The present T cell receptor (beta chain) was sequenced within a study of OX40 agonist ivuxolimab in advanced cancers. Regarding the complete study: The costimulatory receptor OX40 (CD134) was targeted by ivuxolimab, a fully human IgG2 agonistic monoclonal antibody. Intravenous ivuxolimab was administered to patients every 2 weeks at six dose levels: 0.01, 0.1, 0.3, 1.5, 3 and 10 mg/kg. Of the roughly 54 patients in dose escalation, about 20 had hepatocellular carcinoma, about 15 had melanoma, 9 had renal cell carcinoma and 9 had head and neck cancer. In the dose-escalation cohort, roughly 80% of patients were male, and the mean age was roughly 60 years, with a range of about 20 to 79. Prior anti-PD-1, anti-PD-L1 or anti-CTLA-4 therapy was permitted, and checkpoint inhibitors had been received by roughly two fifths of dose-escalation patients. Three dose-escalation patients achieved partial responses, one with hepatocellular carcinoma and two with cutaneous melanoma. Peripheral TCRbeta sequencing was intended to test whether TCR sequence diversity was altered and clonal T-cell expansion was caused by ivuxolimab. The paper reports the monotherapy dose-escalation portion (N of about 47 patients) of the phase I ivuxolimab trial.

The trial excluded patients who had a history of autoimmune disease or who were on systemic immunosuppression. Peripheral blood for TCR sequencing was collected from all dose cohorts at baseline, on cycle 4 day 1, and on cycle 7 day 1. The samples were drawn from a first-in-human, open-label, multicenter phase I dose-escalation trial of ivuxolimab. The trial enrolled adults with locally advanced or metastatic head and neck squamous cell, hepatocellular, melanoma or renal cell carcinoma. Before TCR sequencing, CD4+ and CD8+ T cells were separately sorted from peripheral blood. Genomic DNA was isolated from the sorted cells so that the TCRbeta CDR3 region could be sequenced. The immunoSEQ Assay was used for sequencing of TCRbeta CDR3 regions. TCRdb stores this immuneACCESS table with in-frame sequences only. Part of the clones is absent; in the studies checked, under half of the shortfall reflects unresolved V genes, and no reason is known for the rest. The sample yields approximately 27,000 clones; approximately 80% were counted once. The ten biggest clones cover roughly 15% of the sample.

V is trimmed back by 3 bases and J by 5 bases, and the junction contains 6 bases that no gene match accounts for. The germline V gene (reference sequence) yields GTSNPN for CDR1 and SVGIG for CDR2. Counted from cysteine to phenylalanine, this CDR3 has 14 amino acids. Only CDR3 DNA is held: 42 bases, read in frame from base 1. On this clone itself: It has no known antigen specificity. Per-nucleotide qualities are absent, and no much larger clonotype sits a single base away.

Summary of the overall study and its limitations: The antigen specificity of the peripheral T cells that underwent clonal expansion was not determined. At doses of 0.1 to 3.0 mg/kg, clonal expansion of both CD4+ and CD8+ T cells in blood was seen between baseline and week 6. After ivuxolimab, expanded clones were on average more numerous among CD8+ T cells than among CD4+ T cells. In partial responders in the 0.1-3.0 mg/kg groups, normalized peripheral clonal expansion was found to be among the lowest, especially among CD8+ T cells. Low levels of normalized T-cell clonal expansion were also shown by some nonresponding patients.

This clonotype originated in an adult with an advanced solid tumor such as melanoma, head and neck, liver or kidney cancer. The sample here was CD4+ or CD8+ T cells sorted from blood, taken in a trial of the OX40 agonist ivuxolimab. This receptor chain uses TRBV30 and TRBJ2-3; 9 bases in the middle match TRBD1. In nucleotides, the sequence is TGTGCCTGGAGCCCGGGACAGGGTAAAGATACGCAGTATTTT. Translation gives CAWSPGQGKDTQYF.